One and the same sample provided the 17 T cell receptor beta chains below, sequenced in a study of radiation and T cells in renal cell carcinoma. Measured with immunoSEQ multiplex PCR; TCRdb has only the in-frame clones, and not every one. The sample lists tens of thousands of clones, just over 75% occurring once. Noted time point: blood 2 weeks post-SBRT. Stated treatment: 15 Gy SBRT to primary tumor, nephrectomy 4 weeks later. The source material was blood, sampled from a patient whose treatment included radiotherapy and nephrectomy. The receptors shown here come from a man aged 55 to 69 with renal cell carcinoma.

The sample holds one count of this clone. Relative to the germline gene, one junction end is altered; a read error may explain this. Other DNA sequences in this sample translate to the same CDR3. The chain combines TRBV6-1 with TRBJ1-2, with 7 bases that match TRBD1. CDR3 length equals 15 residues. CDR1 MNHNS and CDR2 SASEGT come from the germline V gene. In nucleotides, the CDR3 is TGTGCCAGCAGTGAATTGGCAGGGGGTAACTATGGTTACACCTTC. Protein: CASSELAGGNYGYTF.

The gene calls are TRBV29-1 and TRBJ1-2; D gene ambiguous. This CDR3 is 11 amino acids long. Germline assignment: CDR1 SQVTM and CDR2 ANQGSEA. CDR3 nucleotides: TGCAGTTCTGGACGGGGAGGAGGCTACACCTTC. Protein: CSSGRGGGYTF.

This rearrangement joins TRBV11-3 to TRBJ1-1; 7 nucleotides agree with TRBD1. CDR1 is SGHNT and CDR2 is YENEEA in the germline V gene. The CDR3 contains 11 residues. After removal of 8 bases from V and 7 bases from J, the junction contained 4 bases not matched to a gene. The CDR3 spells CASRGTVEAFF. In nucleotides, the CDR3 is TGTGCCAGCCGAGGGACAGTTGAAGCTTTCTTT.

The count of this clone is one. This sequence joins TRBV7-8 and TRBJ2-2, with 12 bases identical to TRBD1. In germline, CDR1 is SGHVS, CDR2 FQNEAQ. The CDR3 runs 18 residues. The V gene end was trimmed by 8 bases and the J gene end by 4 bases; junction bases not matched to a gene: 14. The chain's CDR3 is CASLTPGTGGRGTGELFF. The CDR3 DNA follows: TGTGCCAGCCTAACCCCCGGGACAGGGGGCCGTGGCACCGGGGAGCTGTTTTTT.

This chain uses TRBV7-9 with TRBJ2-3; D is unresolved. This CDR3 is 18 amino acids long. Trimming took 1 base from V and 0 from J, leaving 17 bases between them. The germline V gene has CDR1 SEHNR and CDR2 FQNEAQ (reference sequence). CDR3 sequence: CASSLGPHSALSTDTQYF. The CDR3 DNA is TGTGCCAGCAGCTTAGGGCCCCATTCGGCCCTTAGCACAGATACGCAGTATTTT.

The chain employs TRBV18 and TRBJ1-1; D not resolved. V lost 2 bases and J lost 0, with 16 bases in between. This CDR3 is 17 amino acids long. CDR1 is KGHSH, CDR2 LQKENI, per germline. CDR3 nucleotides: TGTGCCAGCTCACCATACCAGGTGGGATTTATGAACACTGAAGCTTTCTTT. This encodes CASSPYQVGFMNTEAFF. The full variable domain, with the rest looked up from reference TRBV18 and TRBJ1-1, is NAGVMQNPRHLVRRRGQEARLRCSPMKGHSHVYWYRQLPEEGLKFMVYLQKENIIDESGMPKERFSAEFPKEGPSILRIQQVVRGDSAAYFCASSPYQVGFMNTEAFFGQGTRLTVV.

The CDR3 nucleotides read TGTGCCAGCAGCTATCCGGGACAACCAGCTTTCTTT. Its translation is CASSYPGQPAFF. This chain uses TRBV7-9 with TRBJ1-1; possible D gene TRBD1, 6 bases. Trimming removed 4 bases at V and 10 bases at J, with 13 bases between. CDR1 and CDR2 (germline): SEHNR, FQNEAQ (reference sequence). The CDR3 is made up of 12 amino acids.

The chain carries TRBV2 and TRBJ1-1, with D tentatively TRBD1 (5 bases). The length of the CDR3 is 14 residues. V gave up 7 bases and J gave up 2 bases, with 14 bases separating them. Germline assignment: CDR1 SNHLY and CDR2 FYNNEI. For the CDR3, the DNA is TGTGCCAGCACCTCCGCCGGGGGTAACACTGAAGCTTTCTTT. Protein sequence: CASTSAGGNTEAFF.

J is TRBJ2-5 and V is TRBV7-6; D not certain. There are 16 residues in the CDR3. Germline CDR1 reads SGHVS; CDR2 reads FNYEAQ. Trimming removed 0 bases from V and 1 base from J, with 12 bases in between. This chain's CDR3 is CASSLAGRQPQETQYF. CDR3 coding DNA: TGTGCCAGCAGCTTAGCAGGTCGGCAGCCCCAAGAGACCCAGTACTTC.

The V and J genes are TRBV14 and TRBJ1-2, with 10 bases fitting TRBD1. The CDR3 loop spans 17 amino acids. V lost 2 bases to trimming and J lost 4 bases; unmatched junction nucleotides: 10. The germline gives CDR1 SGHDN, CDR2 FVKESK. The CDR3: CASSQKAGQGISYGYTF. In DNA, the CDR3 is TGTGCCAGCAGCCAAAAAGCGGGACAGGGGATTAGCTATGGCTACACCTTC.

The chain uses TRBV19 and TRBJ2-1; the D gene is possibly TRBD2 (7 bases). V lost 5 bases and J 2 bases, leaving 19 bases between the germline ends. Germline V gene lookup returns CDR1 LNHDA and CDR2 SQIVND (reference sequence). CDR3 size: 17 residues. This CDR3 reads CASSLSRGASPYNEQFF. The CDR3 nucleotides read TGTGCCAGTAGTCTTTCTCGGGGGGCCTCGCCCTACAATGAGCAGTTCTTC.

The chain has TRBV19 and TRBJ2-1, with 10 bases that match TRBD2. The CDR3 sequence is 16 residues long. The V gene's germline CDR1 is LNHDA and CDR2 SQIVND (reference sequence). The trim removed 5 bases at V and 10 bases at J, leaving 14 bases unmatched. CDR3 sequence reads: CASSSPGDSGRREQFF. For the CDR3, the DNA is TGTGCCAGTAGTTCCCCCGGGGATAGCGGGAGGAGAGAGCAGTTCTTC.

The V call is TRBV15, the J call TRBJ2-7; TRBD1 is a possible D gene (5 bases). Germline-derived CDR1 and CDR2 are LNHNV and YYDKDF (reference sequence). Trimming removed 3 bases from V and 5 bases from J, with 8 bases in between. The CDR3 contains 12 residues. As DNA, the CDR3 is TGTGCCACCAGCAGGGAAGGGGACGAGCAGTACGTC. Translating it yields CATSREGDEQYV.

The CDR3: CASNPGQGAREQFF. The CDR3 DNA follows: TGTGCCAGCAACCCGGGACAGGGGGCTCGAGAGCAGTTCTTC. This chain uses TRBV6-1 with TRBJ2-1; 12 bases agree with TRBD1. Germline CDR1 is MNHNS and CDR2 is SASEGT. The CDR3 totals 14 residues. V gave up 7 bases and J gave up 10 bases; unmatched junction bases: 8.

This chain links TRBV18 with TRBJ2-3, with 9 bases matching TRBD2. The CDR3 totals 15 residues. Trimming took 3 bases from V and 6 from J; bases not matched to a gene: 7. Germline V lookup: CDR1 KGHSH, CDR2 LQKENI. CDR3 sequence reads: CASSPRREGGDTQYF. The DNA for the CDR3 is TGTGCCAGCTCACCTCGGCGGGAGGGAGGCGATACGCAGTATTTT. The full variable domain, completed using reference TRBV18 and TRBJ2-3, is NAGVMQNPRHLVRRRGQEARLRCSPMKGHSHVYWYRQLPEEGLKFMVYLQKENIIDESGMPKERFSAEFPKEGPSILRIQQVVRGDSAAYFCASSPRREGGDTQYFGPGTRLTVL.

The chain is built from TRBV19 and TRBJ2-1; 13 nucleotides match TRBD2. The ends lost 4 bases at V and 6 bases at J; junction bases unmatched: 12. Germline-derived CDR1 and CDR2 are LNHDA and SQIVND (reference sequence). The CDR3 runs to 18 residues. The CDR3 is CASSNAPGLAGVVNEQFF. CDR3 coding DNA: TGTGCCAGTAGTAACGCCCCCGGACTAGCGGGAGTTGTCAATGAGCAGTTCTTC.

This clone turned up a few times. This chain connects TRBV14 to TRBJ2-7, with 9 nucleotides matching TRBD1. J was trimmed by 3 bases and V by 4 bases; bases with no gene match: 13. CDR1 is SGHDN and CDR2 is FVKESK in the germline V gene. CDR3 length: 17 amino acids. CDR3 bases: TGTGCCAGCAGCCCGGACAGGGGTTGGGACCCATTCTACGAGCAGTACGTC. This encodes CASSPDRGWDPFYEQYV.